This is a list of T cell receptor beta chains from one sample in a study of shared clonotypes between healthy human individuals. Libraries were prepared by immunoSEQ multiplex PCR; TCRdb keeps only in-frame clonotypes and omits some of them. In the table there are 150,000 to 200,000 clones, 60% to 75% of which are singletons. The sample consisted of memory CD4+ T cells sorted from blood. These receptors were taken from a man aged 30 to 45 in good health. The conserved cysteine and the conserved F or W are not part of the CDR3 here.

TRBV2 | 12 | ASNPGGRNEPQH
TRBV18 | 15 | ASSLRWTGEGLETQY
TRBV5-1 | 12 | ASSLGSGGTEAF
TRBV29-1 | 10 | SVQETVYGYT
TRBV27 | 15 | ASSITLSGSAYYEQY
TRBV10-3 | 13 | AISEGQKDTGELF
TRBV6-5 | 11 | ASSYSGYYEQY
TRBV18 | 12 | ASSPRTGGYEQY
TRBV5-1 | 12 | ASSLGGAGTEAF
TRBV4-3 | 12 | ASSQERPSVEQY
TRBV11-1 | 10 | ASSSIAGELF
TRBV10-3 | 12 | AIRGDRGRTEAF
TRBV28 | 9 | ASSLGLKQY
TRBV5-1 | 13 | ASSLGGLAIHEQF
TRBV19 | 15 | ASSARAGRVTYNEQF
TRBV4-1 | 11 | ASSQGQGEGQF
TRBV27 | 13 | ASSLQTSGSREQY
TRBV7-9 | 12 | ASSLAGVTGELF
TRBV12-5 | 11 | ASGRDIGQPQH
TRBV5-5 | 11 | ASNIWGDYGYT
TRBV28 | 12 | ASSSTSGSYEQF
TRBV15 | 12 | ATSREGVGETQY
TRBV4-3 | 13 | ASSPASGQGTSYT
TRBV4-1 | 16 | ASSQVGLAGGSTDTQY
TRBV19 | 20 | ASKTSGIFTGWGMVSTGELF
TRBV5-1 | 11 | ASSPPDSGGYT
TRBV18 | 14 | ASSPPTVPVPGELF
TRBV27 | 13 | ASSLSVAAAYEQY
TRBV25-1 | 11 | ASSDPETGEQY
TRBV7-7 | 11 | ASSSLAGGEQY
TRBV7-9 | 15 | ASSLGLGLAGDNEQF
TRBV6-5 | 10 | ASSRGDSEAF
TRBV5-5 | 14 | ASSSGLAGEGDTQY
TRBV5-1 | 12 | ASSTRQASYEQY
TRBV11-1 | 13 | ASRLGTSGYNEQF
TRBV6-1 | 13 | ASSEISDSSYEQY
TRBV5-1 | 10 | ASSLGPNEQY
TRBV27 | 13 | ASKLAGGPSETQY
TRBV18 | 11 | ASSPYSSYEQY
TRBV7-3 | 14 | ASSFGPPGATDTQY
TRBV2 | 14 | ASETGETTGARLAF